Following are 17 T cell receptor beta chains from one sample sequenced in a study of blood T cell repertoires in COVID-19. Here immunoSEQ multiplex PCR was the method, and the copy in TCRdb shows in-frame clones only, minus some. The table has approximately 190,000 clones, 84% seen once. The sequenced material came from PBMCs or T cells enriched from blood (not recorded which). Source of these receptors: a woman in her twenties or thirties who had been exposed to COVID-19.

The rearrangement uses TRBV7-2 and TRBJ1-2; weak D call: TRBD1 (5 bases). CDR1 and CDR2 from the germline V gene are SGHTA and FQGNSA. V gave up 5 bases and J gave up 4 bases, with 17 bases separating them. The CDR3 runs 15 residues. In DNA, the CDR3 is TGTGCCAGCAGCCAGGGTCGGCCAGGGCGCTATGGCTACACCTTC. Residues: CASSQGRPGRYGYTF. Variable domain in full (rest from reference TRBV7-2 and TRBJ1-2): GAGVSQSPSNKVTEKGKDVELRCDPISGHTALYWYRQSLGQGLEFLIYFQGNSAPDKSGLPSDRFSAERTGGSVSTLTIQRTQQEDSAVYLCASSQGRPGRYGYTFGSGTRLTVV.

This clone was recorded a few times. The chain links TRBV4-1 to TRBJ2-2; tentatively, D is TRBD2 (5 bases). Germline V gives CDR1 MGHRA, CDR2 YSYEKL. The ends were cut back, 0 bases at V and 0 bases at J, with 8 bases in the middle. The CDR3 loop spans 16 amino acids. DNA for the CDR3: TGCGCCAGCAGCCAAGATGAGGGCGCGAACACCGGGGAGCTGTTTTTT. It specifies CASSQDEGANTGELFF.

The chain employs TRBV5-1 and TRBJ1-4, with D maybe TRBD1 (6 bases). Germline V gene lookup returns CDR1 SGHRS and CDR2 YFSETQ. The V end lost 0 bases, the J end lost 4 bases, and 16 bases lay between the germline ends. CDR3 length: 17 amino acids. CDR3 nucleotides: TGCGCCAGCAGCTTGGATCCGTCCGGACAGCATAATGAAAAACTGTTTTTT. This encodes CASSLDPSGQHNEKLFF.

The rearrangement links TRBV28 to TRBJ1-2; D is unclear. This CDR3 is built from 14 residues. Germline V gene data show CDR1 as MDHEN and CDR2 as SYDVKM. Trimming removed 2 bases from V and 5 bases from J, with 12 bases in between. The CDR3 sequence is CASSLIGSGYGYTF. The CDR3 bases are TGTGCCAGCAGTTTAATCGGTTCGGGATATGGCTACACCTTC.

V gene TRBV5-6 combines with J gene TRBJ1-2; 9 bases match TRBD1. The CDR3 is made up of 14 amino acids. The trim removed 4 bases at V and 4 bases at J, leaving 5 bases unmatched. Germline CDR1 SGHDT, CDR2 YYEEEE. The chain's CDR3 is CASSPGTGLYGYTF. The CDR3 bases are TGTGCCAGCAGCCCCGGGACAGGGCTCTATGGCTACACCTTC.

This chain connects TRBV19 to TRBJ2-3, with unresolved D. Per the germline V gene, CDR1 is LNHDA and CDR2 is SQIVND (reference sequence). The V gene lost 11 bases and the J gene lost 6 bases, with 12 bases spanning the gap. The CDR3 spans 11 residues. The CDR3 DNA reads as TGTGCCTCCACTGACTCCGATACGCAGTATTTT. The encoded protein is CASTDSDTQYF.

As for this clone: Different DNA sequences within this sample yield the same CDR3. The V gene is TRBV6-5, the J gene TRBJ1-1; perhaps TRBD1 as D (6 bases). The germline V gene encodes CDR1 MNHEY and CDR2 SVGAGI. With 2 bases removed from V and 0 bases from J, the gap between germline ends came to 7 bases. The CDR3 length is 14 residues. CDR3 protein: CASSYGGLNTEAFF. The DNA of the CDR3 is TGTGCCAGCAGTTACGGGGGCTTGAACACTGAAGCTTTCTTT.

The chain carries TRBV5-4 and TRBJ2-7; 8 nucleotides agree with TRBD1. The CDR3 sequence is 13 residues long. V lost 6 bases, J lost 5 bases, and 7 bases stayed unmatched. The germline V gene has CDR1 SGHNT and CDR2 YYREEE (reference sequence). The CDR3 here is CASTRDRTDEQYF. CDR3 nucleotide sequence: TGTGCCAGCACCCGGGACAGGACGGACGAGCAGTACTTC.

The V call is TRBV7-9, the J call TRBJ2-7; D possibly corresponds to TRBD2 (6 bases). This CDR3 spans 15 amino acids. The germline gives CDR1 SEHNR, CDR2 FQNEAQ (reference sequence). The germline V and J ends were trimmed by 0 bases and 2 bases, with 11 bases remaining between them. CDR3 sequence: CASSLAQGGTYEQYF. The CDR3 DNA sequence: TGTGCCAGCAGCTTAGCGCAGGGAGGTACCTACGAGCAGTACTTC. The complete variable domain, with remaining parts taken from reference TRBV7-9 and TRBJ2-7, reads DTGVSQNPRHKITKRGQNVTFRCDPISEHNRLYWYRQTLGQGPEFLTYFQNEAQLEKSRLLSDRFSAERPKGSFSTLEIQRTEQGDSAMYLCASSLAQGGTYEQYFGPGTRLTVT.

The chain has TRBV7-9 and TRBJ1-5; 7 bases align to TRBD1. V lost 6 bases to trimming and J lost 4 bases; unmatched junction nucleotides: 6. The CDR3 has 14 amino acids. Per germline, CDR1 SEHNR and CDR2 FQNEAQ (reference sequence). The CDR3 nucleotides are TGTGCCAGCAGTCGGACAGGCGGGAATCAGCCCCAGCATTTT. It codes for CASSRTGGNQPQHF.

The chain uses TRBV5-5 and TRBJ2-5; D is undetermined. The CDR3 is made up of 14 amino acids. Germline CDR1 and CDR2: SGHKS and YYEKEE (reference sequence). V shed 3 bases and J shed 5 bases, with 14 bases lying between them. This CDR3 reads CASSSPALRETQYF. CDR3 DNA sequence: TGTGCCAGCAGCTCCCCTGCCCTGAGGGAGACCCAGTACTTC.

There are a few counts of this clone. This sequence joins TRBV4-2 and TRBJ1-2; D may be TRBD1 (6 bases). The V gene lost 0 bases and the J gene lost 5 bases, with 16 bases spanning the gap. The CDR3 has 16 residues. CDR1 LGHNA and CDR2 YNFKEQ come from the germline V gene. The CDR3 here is CASSQESGTRIYGYTF. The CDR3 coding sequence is TGTGCCAGCAGCCAAGAGTCCGGGACAAGGATTTATGGCTACACCTTC.

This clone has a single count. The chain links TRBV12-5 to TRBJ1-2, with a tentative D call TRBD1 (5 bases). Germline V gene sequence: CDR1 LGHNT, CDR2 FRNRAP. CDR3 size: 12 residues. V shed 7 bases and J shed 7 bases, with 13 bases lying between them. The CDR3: CASVVQEIGYTF. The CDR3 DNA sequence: TGTGCTAGTGTCGTACAGGAAATTGGCTACACCTTC.

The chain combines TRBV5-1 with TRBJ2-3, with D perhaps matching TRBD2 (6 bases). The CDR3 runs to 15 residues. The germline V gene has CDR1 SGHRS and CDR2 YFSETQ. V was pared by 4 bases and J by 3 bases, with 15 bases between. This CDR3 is CASSPEGRETDTQYF. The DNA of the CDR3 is TGCGCCAGCAGCCCGGAGGGCAGGGAAACAGATACGCAGTATTTT.

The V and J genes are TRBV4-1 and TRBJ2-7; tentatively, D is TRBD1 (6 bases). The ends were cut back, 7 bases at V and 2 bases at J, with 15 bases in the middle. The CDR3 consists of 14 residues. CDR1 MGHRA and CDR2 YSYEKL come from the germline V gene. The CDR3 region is CASTPVAGAYEQYF. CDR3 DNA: TGCGCCAGCACCCCCGTGGCAGGGGCCTACGAGCAGTACTTC.

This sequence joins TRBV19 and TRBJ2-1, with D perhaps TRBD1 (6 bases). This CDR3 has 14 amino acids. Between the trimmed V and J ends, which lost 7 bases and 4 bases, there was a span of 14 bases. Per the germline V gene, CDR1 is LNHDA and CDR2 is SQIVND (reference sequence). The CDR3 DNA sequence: TGTGCCAGTACCCTATCGACAGGTTACAATGAGCAGTTCTTC. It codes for CASTLSTGYNEQFF.

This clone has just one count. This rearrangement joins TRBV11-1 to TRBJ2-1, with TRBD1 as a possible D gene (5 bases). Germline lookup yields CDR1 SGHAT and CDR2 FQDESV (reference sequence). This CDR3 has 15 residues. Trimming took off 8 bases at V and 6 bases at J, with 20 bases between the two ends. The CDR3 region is CASPPRAGDLNEQFF. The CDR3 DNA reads TGTGCCAGCCCGCCCAGGGCAGGAGATCTCAATGAGCAGTTCTTC.